Here is one T cell receptor beta chain with its context. This entry comes from a study of T-cell reconstitution after alpha-beta-depleted transplantation in children. Researchers prepared the TCRbeta library using unique molecular identifiers, the study reports. TCRdb ran MiXCR on the PCR reads and lists one entry per CDR3 protein. The sample lists about 590,000 distinct CDR3 sequences, around 13% occurring once. The CDR3 totals 13 residues. V lost 3 bases to trimming and J lost 6 bases; unmatched junction nucleotides: 1. Per the germline V gene, CDR1 is ENHRY and CDR2 is SYGVKD. The receptor's source is a male patient under 18 who had a stem cell transplant for acute myeloid leukemia, so the T cells may come from the graft donor. The specimen was PBMCs, mostly from graft donor cells, collected 360 days after TCRalphabeta/CD19-depleted stem cell transplant. V gene TRBV10-3 combines with J gene TRBJ2-2; 7 bases map to TRBD1. In nucleotides, the CDR3 is TGTGCCATCAGTGAAAGGGGGCCCGGGGAGCTGTTTTTT. This translates into CAISERGPGELFF.